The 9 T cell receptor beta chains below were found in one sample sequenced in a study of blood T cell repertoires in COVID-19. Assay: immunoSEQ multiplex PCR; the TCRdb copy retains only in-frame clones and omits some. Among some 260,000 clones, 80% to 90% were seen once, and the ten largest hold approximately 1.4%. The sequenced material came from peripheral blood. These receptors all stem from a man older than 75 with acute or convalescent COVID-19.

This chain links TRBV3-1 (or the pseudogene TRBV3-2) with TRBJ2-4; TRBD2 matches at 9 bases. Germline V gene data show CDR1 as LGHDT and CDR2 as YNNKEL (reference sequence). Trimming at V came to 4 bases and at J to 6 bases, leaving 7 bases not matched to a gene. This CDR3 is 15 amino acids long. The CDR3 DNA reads TGTGCCAGCAGCCCCCTTAGCGGGAGCCCAAACATTCAGTACTTC. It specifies CASSPLSGSPNIQYF.

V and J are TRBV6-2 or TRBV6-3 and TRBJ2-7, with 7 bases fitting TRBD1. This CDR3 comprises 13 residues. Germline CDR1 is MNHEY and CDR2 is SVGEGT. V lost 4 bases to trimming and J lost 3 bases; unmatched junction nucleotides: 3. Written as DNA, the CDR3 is TGTGCCAGCAGTTGGCAGGGGGTCTACGAGCAGTACTTC. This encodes CASSWQGVYEQYF.

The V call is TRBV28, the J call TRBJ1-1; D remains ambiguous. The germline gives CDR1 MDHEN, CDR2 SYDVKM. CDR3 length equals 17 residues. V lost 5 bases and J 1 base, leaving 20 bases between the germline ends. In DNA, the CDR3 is TGTGCCAGCAGTCCCCGAGGTATTTCCTCGGGGAACACTGAAGCTTTCTTT. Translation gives CASSPRGISSGNTEAFF.

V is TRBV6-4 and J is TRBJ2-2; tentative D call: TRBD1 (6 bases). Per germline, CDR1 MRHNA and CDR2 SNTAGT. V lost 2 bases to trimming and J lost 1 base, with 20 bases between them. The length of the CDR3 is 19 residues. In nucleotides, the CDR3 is TGTGCCAGCAGTGACATCGCCCACTTCCGGGACAAGAACACCGGGGAGCTGTTTTTT. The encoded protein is CASSDIAHFRDKNTGELFF.

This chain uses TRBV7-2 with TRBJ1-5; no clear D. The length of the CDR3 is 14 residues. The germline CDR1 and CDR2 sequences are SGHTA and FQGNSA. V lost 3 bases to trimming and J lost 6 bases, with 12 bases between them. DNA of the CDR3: TGTGCCAGCAGCTTGGGAGGGTTGAGTCAGCCCCAGCATTTT. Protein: CASSLGGLSQPQHF.

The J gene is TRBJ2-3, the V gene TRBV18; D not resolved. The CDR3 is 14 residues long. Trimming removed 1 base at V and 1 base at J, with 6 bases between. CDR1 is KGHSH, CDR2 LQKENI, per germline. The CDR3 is CASSPQSGTDTQYF. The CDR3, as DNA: TGTGCCAGCTCACCACAGAGTGGCACAGATACGCAGTATTTT. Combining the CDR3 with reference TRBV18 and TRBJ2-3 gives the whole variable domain NAGVMQNPRHLVRRRGQEARLRCSPMKGHSHVYWYRQLPEEGLKFMVYLQKENIIDESGMPKERFSAEFPKEGPSILRIQQVVRGDSAAYFCASSPQSGTDTQYFGPGTRLTVL.

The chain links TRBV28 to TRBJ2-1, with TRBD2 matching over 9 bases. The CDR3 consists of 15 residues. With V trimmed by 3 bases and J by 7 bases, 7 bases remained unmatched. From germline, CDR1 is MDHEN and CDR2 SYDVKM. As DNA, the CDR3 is TGTGCCAGCAGTTTCGAACTAGCGGGTACAAATGAGCAGTTCTTC. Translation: CASSFELAGTNEQFF.

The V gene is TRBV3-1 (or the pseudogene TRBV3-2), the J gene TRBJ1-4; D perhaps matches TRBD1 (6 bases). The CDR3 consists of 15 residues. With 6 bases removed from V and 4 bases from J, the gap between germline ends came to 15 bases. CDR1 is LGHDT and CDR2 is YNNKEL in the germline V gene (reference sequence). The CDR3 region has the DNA TGTGCCAGCAGACGTAGGGGGAACGTTAATGAAAAACTGTTTTTT. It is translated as CASRRRGNVNEKLFF.

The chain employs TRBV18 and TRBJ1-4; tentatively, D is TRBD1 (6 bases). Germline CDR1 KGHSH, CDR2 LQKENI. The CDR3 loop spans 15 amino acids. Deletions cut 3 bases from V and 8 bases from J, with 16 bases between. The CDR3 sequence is CASSPPDRRGEKLFF. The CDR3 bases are TGTGCCAGCTCACCGCCGGACAGACGAGGAGAAAAACTGTTTTTT. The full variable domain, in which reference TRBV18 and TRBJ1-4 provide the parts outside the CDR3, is NAGVMQNPRHLVRRRGQEARLRCSPMKGHSHVYWYRQLPEEGLKFMVYLQKENIIDESGMPKERFSAEFPKEGPSILRIQQVVRGDSAAYFCASSPPDRRGEKLFFGSGTQLSVL.